This TCR beta chain was recorded in a study of blood T cell repertoires in COVID-19. This clone has only one observation. The CDR3 is 15 residues long. V dropped 3 bases and J dropped 7; count of bases not matched to a gene: 2. Germline-derived CDR1 and CDR2 are SGHNT and YENEEA. Here immunoSEQ multiplex PCR was the method, and the copy in TCRdb shows in-frame clones only, minus some. The sample comprises 150,000 to 170,000 clones, roughly four fifths of which are singletons, and roughly 12% rests with the top ten. The clonotype was recovered from a woman in her sixties or seventies with COVID-19, enrolled during active disease. This chain uses TRBV11-3 with TRBJ1-6, with 11 bases fitting TRBD1. Specimen: peripheral blood. The CDR3 sequence: CASSLGQGENSPLHF. The DNA for the CDR3 is TGTGCCAGCAGCTTGGGACAGGGGGAAAATTCACCCCTCCACTTT.